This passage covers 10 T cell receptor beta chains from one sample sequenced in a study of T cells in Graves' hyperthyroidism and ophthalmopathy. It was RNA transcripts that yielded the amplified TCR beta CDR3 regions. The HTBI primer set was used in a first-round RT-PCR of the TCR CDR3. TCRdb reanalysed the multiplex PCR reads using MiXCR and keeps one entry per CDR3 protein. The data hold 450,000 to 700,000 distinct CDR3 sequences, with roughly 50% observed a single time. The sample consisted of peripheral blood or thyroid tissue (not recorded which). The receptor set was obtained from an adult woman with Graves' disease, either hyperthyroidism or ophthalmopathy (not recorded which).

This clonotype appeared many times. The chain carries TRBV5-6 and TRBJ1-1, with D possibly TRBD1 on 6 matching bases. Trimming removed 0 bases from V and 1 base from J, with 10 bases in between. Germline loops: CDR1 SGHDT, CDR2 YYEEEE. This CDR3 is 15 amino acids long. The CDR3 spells CASSLAAGENTEAFF. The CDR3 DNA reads TGTGCCAGCAGCTTGGCGGCAGGGGAGAACACTGAAGCTTTCTTT.

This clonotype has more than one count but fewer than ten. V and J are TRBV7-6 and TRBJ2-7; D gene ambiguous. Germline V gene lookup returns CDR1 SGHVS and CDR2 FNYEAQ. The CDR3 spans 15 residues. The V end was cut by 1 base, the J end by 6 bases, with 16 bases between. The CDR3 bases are TGTGCCAGCAGCTTAGAAGGCGGCCCTAGGGTCGAGCAGTACTTC. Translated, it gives CASSLEGGPRVEQYF. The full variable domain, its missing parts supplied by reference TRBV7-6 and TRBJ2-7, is GAGVSQSPRYKVTKRGQDVALRCDPISGHVSLYWYRQALGQGPEFLTYFNYEAQQDKSGLPNDRFSAERPEGSISTLTIQRTEQRDSAMYRCASSLEGGPRVEQYFGPGTRLTVT.

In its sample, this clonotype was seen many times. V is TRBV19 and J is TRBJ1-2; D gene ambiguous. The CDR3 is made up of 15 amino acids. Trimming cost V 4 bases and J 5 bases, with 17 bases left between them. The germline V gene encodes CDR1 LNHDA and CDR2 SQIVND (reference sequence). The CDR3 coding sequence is TGTGCCAGTAGTAAGGGCCGGGCGGAATATTATGGCTACACCTTC. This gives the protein CASSKGRAEYYGYTF.

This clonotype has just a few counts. CDR3 loop: CASSRAGGVYEQYF. The DNA for the CDR3 is TGCGCCAGCAGTCGAGCGGGAGGGGTCTACGAGCAGTACTTC. This chain connects TRBV10-1 to TRBJ2-7, with TRBD2 matching 10 bases. Unmatched junction bases numbered 4, after V lost 5 bases and J lost 3 bases. The CDR3 runs 14 residues. Germline-derived CDR1 and CDR2 are WNHNN and SYGVQD (reference sequence).

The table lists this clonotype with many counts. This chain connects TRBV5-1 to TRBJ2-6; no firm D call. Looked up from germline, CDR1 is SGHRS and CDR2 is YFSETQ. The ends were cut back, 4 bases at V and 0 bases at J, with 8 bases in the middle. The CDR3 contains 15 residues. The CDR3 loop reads CASSPDFSGANVLTF. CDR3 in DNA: TGCGCCAGCAGCCCCGATTTCTCTGGGGCCAACGTCCTGACTTTC.

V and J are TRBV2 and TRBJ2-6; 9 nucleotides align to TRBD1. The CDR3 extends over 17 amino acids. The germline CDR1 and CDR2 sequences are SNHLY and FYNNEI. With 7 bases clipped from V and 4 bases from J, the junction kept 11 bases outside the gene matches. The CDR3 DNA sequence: TGTGCCAGCACCCTGGGGACAGGGAACACCGGGGCCAACGTCCTGACTTTC. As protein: CASTLGTGNTGANVLTF.

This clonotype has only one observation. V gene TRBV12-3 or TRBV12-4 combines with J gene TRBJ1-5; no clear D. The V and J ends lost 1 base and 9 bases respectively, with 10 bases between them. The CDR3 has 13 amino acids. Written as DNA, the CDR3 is TGTGCCAGCAGTTTAGTGGAGGTCTGGCCCCAGCATTTT. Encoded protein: CASSLVEVWPQHF.

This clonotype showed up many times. CDR3 loop: CASSQDRQGDETQYF. As DNA, the CDR3 is TGTGCCAGCAGCCAAGACAGACAGGGGGATGAGACCCAGTACTTC. V is TRBV3-1 and J is TRBJ2-5, with 9 bases that match TRBD1. CDR1 is LGHDT and CDR2 is YNNKEL in the germline V gene (reference sequence). This CDR3 comprises 15 residues. V was clipped by 0 bases and J by 5 bases; unmatched bases: 4.

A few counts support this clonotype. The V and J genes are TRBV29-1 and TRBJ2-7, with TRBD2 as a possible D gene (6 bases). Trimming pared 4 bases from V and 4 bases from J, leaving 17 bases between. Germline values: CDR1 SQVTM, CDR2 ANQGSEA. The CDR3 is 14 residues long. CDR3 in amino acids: CSVVGPGAGYEQYF. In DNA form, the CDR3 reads TGCAGCGTTGTGGGACCTGGAGCGGGTTACGAGCAGTACTTC.

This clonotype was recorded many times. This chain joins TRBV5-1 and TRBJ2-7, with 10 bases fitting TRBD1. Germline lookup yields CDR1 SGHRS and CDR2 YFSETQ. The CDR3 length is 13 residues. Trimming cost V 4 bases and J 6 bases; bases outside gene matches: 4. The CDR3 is CASSDDRGREQYF. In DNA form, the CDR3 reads TGCGCCAGCAGCGACGACAGGGGGCGCGAGCAGTACTTC. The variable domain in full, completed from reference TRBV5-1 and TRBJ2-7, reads KAGVTQTPRYLIKTRGQQVTLSCSPISGHRSVSWYQQTPGQGLQFLFEYFSETQRNKGNFPGRFSGRQFSNSRSEMNVSTLELGDSALYLCASSDDRGREQYFGPGTRLTVT.